The rows below give T cell receptor beta chains drawn from one sample of a study of tumour-infiltrating T cells in Burkitt lymphoma. Measured with immunoSEQ multiplex PCR; TCRdb has only the in-frame clones, and not every one. The table records around 14,000 clones, more than 60% of them present only once. The sequenced material came from tumor tissue. The receptors come from a human donor with diffuse large B-cell lymphoma. CDR3s include the opening cysteine and the closing phenylalanine or tryptophan. A D gene is named only where the DNA matches it firmly. Size values are once, few and many counts, or a class for expanded clones, and some rows have none.

V gene,CDR3 length,clone size,J gene,D gene,CDR3 protein,CDR3 DNA
TRBV29-1,12,.,TRBJ2-1,TRBD1,CSPRDRGNEQFF,TGCAGCCCCCGGGACAGGGGCAATGAGCAGTTCTTC
TRBV10-3,13,.,TRBJ1-1,.,CAGKGGRNTEAFF,TGTGCCGGCAAAGGCGGGAGAAACACTGAAGCTTTCTTT
TRBV11-2,15,.,TRBJ2-3,TRBD2,CASSLAGGPQDTQYF,TGTGCCAGCAGCTTAGCGGGAGGGCCTCAAGATACGCAGTATTTT
TRBV6-1,15,.,TRBJ1-2,.,CASSEGPGANYGYTF,TGTGCCAGCAGTGAAGGCCCAGGAGCTAACTATGGCTACACCTTC
TRBV30,14,.,TRBJ1-4,.,CAWSVTGINEKLFF,TGTGCCTGGAGTGTAACGGGGATTAATGAAAAACTGTTTTTT
TRBV10-1,15,.,TRBJ2-3,TRBD2,CASSDSSGVTDTQYF,TGCGCCAGCAGTGATTCTAGCGGCGTCACAGATACGCAGTATTTT
TRBV30,12,.,TRBJ1-1,.,CAWSVGETEAFF,TGTGCCTGGAGTGTAGGGGAAACTGAAGCTTTCTTT
TRBV2,14,.,TRBJ2-1,.,CASSDRGWGTEQFF,TGTGCCAGCAGTGACCGCGGGTGGGGAACTGAGCAGTTCTTC
TRBV20-1,11,few,TRBJ2-7,.,CSDRQRYEQYF,TGCAGTGACCGGCAGAGATACGAGCAGTACTTC
TRBV18,15,.,TRBJ1-5,TRBD1,CASSPLTGGNQPQHF,TGTGCCAGCTCACCCTTGACAGGGGGGAATCAGCCCCAGCATTTT
TRBV10-3,13,.,TRBJ1-5,.,CAISEGEFQPQHF,TGTGCCATCAGTGAGGGAGAGTTTCAGCCCCAGCATTTT
TRBV6-1,22,.,TRBJ2-1,TRBD2,CASSEWVTSGRNVPFSYNEQFF,TGTGCCAGCAGTGAATGGGTGACTAGCGGGCGGAATGTGCCCTTTAGTTACAATGAGCAGTTCTTC
TRBV30,12,.,TRBJ1-3,.,CAWSPLGNTIYF,TGTGCCTGGAGCCCCCTTGGAAACACCATATATTTT
TRBV7-9,17,.,TRBJ2-5,TRBD2,CASSPGLAVMREETQYF,TGTGCCAGCAGCCCCGGACTAGCGGTGATGCGGGAAGAGACCCAGTACTTC
TRBV11-2,16,.,TRBJ1-5,TRBD1,CASSIGTGASNQPQHF,TGTGCCAGCAGCATTGGGACAGGGGCGAGCAATCAGCCCCAGCATTTT
TRBV30,16,.,TRBJ1-2,.,CAWSRLPAPFNYGYTF,TGTGCCTGGAGTAGGCTTCCTGCCCCTTTTAACTATGGCTACACCTTC
TRBV2,18,.,TRBJ2-2,TRBD1,CASSDFRTGVRNTGELFF,TGTGCCAGCAGTGACTTTCGGACAGGGGTTAGGAACACCGGGGAGCTGTTTTTT
TRBV4-1,11,.,TRBJ2-3,.,CASSQGDTQYF,TGCGCCAGCAGCCAAGGGGATACGCAGTATTTT
TRBV4-2,16,.,TRBJ1-3,.,CASSQEGPGTGNTIYF,TGTGCCAGCAGCCAAGAAGGGCCAGGGACTGGAAACACCATATATTTT
TRBV4-2,15,.,TRBJ2-3,.,CASSQGEIWTDTQYF,TGTGCCAGCAGCCAAGGCGAAATCTGGACAGATACGCAGTATTTT
TRBV4-2,16,.,TRBJ2-5,TRBD2,CASSQEASGPQETQYF,TGTGCCAGCAGCCAAGAGGCTAGCGGGCCCCAAGAGACCCAGTACTTC
TRBV18,15,.,TRBJ2-5,.,CASSPNSGSEETQYF,TGTGCCAGCTCACCAAATAGTGGGTCGGAGGAGACCCAGTACTTC
TRBV29-1,13,.,TRBJ2-3,.,CSVRAESTDTQYF,TGCAGCGTTCGGGCGGAGTCCACAGATACGCAGTATTTT